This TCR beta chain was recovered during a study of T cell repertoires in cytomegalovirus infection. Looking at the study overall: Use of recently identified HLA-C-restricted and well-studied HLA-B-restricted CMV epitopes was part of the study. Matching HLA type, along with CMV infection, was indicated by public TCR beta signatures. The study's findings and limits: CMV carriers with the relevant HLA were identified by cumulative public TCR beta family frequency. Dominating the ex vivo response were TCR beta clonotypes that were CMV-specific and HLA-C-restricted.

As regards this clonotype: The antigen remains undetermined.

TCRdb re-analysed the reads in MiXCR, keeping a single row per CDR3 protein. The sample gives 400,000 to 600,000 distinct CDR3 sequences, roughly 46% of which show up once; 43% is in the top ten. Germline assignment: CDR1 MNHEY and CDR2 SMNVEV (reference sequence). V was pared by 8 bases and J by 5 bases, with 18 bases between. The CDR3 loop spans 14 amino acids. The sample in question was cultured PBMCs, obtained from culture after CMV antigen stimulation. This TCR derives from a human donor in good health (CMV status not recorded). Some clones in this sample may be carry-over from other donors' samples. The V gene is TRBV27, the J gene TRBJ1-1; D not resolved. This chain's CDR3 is CASGTFRSPTEAFF. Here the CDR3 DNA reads TGTGCCAGCGGAACCTTCCGCTCCCCAACTGAAGCTTTCTTT.